The 28 T cell receptor beta chains given below trace back to one sample, sequenced in a study of T-cell reconstitution after alpha-beta-depleted transplantation in children. A TCRbeta library incorporating unique molecular identifiers was prepared. Using its own MiXCR run on the PCR reads, TCRdb lists one record per CDR3 protein. This table holds 400,000 to 500,000 distinct CDR3 sequences, approximately 10% found once. Sequencing used PBMCs from the stem cell graft donor, obtained from the stem cell graft. The receptors were gathered from a human donor who donated a stem cell graft to a child with acute myeloid leukemia.

This clonotype has at least ten counts. CDR3 in DNA: TGTGCCAGCAGCTTCCTAGCGGGACCAGATACGCAGTATTTT. Translated: CASSFLAGPDTQYF. This chain joins TRBV7-6 and TRBJ2-3, with TRBD2 matching 9 bases. Germline V CDR1 and CDR2: SGHVS, FNYEAQ. The CDR3 covers 14 residues. J was trimmed by 4 bases and V by 3 bases; bases with no gene match: 2.

This clonotype was counted many times. The chain employs TRBV3-1 and TRBJ2-5, with a tentative D call TRBD2 (5 bases). CDR1 and CDR2 (germline): LGHDT, YNNKEL (reference sequence). CDR3 size: 15 residues. The ends were cut back, 4 bases at V and 5 bases at J, with 17 bases in the middle. The CDR3 reads CASSLQRGRGETQYF. DNA for the CDR3: TGTGCCAGCAGCCTACAACGGGGTAGAGGTGAGACCCAGTACTTC.

This clonotype was counted at least ten times. V and J are TRBV5-1 and TRBJ1-3; TRBD1 agrees at 7 bases. This CDR3 comprises 15 residues. Germline-derived CDR1 and CDR2 are SGHRS and YFSETQ. The ends lost 1 base at V and 4 bases at J; junction bases unmatched: 5. CDR3: CASSLSLQGGNTIYF. The CDR3 nucleotides read TGCGCCAGCAGCTTGTCGCTACAGGGGGGAAACACCATATATTTT.

The chain recombines TRBV5-1 with TRBJ2-1; 9 positions match TRBD2. Germline V lookup: CDR1 SGHRS, CDR2 YFSETQ. J lost 7 bases, V lost 2 bases, and 4 bases had no gene match. This CDR3 has 14 residues. CDR3 residues: CASSFGLAGNEQFF. The CDR3 DNA reads as TGCGCCAGCAGCTTTGGCCTAGCGGGGAATGAGCAGTTCTTC.

The chain employs TRBV10-3 and TRBJ2-7; no clear D. Between the trimmed V and J ends, which lost 4 bases and 3 bases, there was a span of 10 bases. Germline CDR1 is ENHRY and CDR2 is SYGVKD. This CDR3 spans 13 amino acids. CDR3 sequence: CAISGPPNYEQYF. The CDR3 DNA sequence: TGTGCCATCAGTGGGCCCCCAAACTACGAGCAGTACTTC.

This clonotype was observed a few times. For the CDR3, the DNA is TGTGCCAGCAGTCTGGTTACTGCCGGGATTGAGCAGTTCTTC. This sequence encodes CASSLVTAGIEQFF. The gene calls are TRBV12-3 or TRBV12-4 and TRBJ2-1, with a weak D call TRBD2 (5 bases). Trimming pared 5 bases from V and 9 bases from J, leaving 17 bases between. The CDR3 is 14 residues long.

This clonotype was counted a few times. The CDR3 here is CASSLRGRPLTDTQYF. The CDR3 bases are TGTGCCAGCAGCTTAAGGGGCCGACCGCTCACAGATACGCAGTATTTT. This rearrangement joins TRBV11-2 to TRBJ2-3, with D possibly being TRBD1 (5 bases). Germline V gene sequence: CDR1 SGHAT, CDR2 FQNNGV. V lost 2 bases and J 2 bases, leaving 14 bases between the germline ends. CDR3 length equals 16 residues.

This clonotype showed up many times. The chain recombines TRBV20-1 with TRBJ2-1; weak D call: TRBD2 (6 bases). The V gene's germline CDR1 is DFQATT and CDR2 SNEGSKA (reference sequence). CDR3 length: 14 residues. Deletions cut 6 bases from V and 6 bases from J, with 18 bases between. The CDR3, as DNA: TGCAGTGCCGAACGGGAGATTGGTATCAATGAGCAGTTCTTC. This gives the protein CSAEREIGINEQFF.

This clonotype showed up many times. V gene TRBV10-2 combines with J gene TRBJ2-1; a weak D match, TRBD1 (5 bases). Germline V gene sequence: CDR1 WSHSY, CDR2 SAAADI. The CDR3 extends over 13 amino acids. V lost 4 bases, J lost 4 bases, and 8 bases lay in between. This CDR3 is CASSGDSYNEQFF. The CDR3 DNA reads as TGCGCCAGCAGTGGTGACAGTTACAATGAGCAGTTCTTC.

This clonotype appeared a few times. The chain links TRBV25-1 to TRBJ1-1, with D perhaps matching TRBD1 (5 bases). The CDR3 has 15 amino acids. Trimming took off 3 bases at V and 1 base at J, with 12 bases between the two ends. The germline CDR1 and CDR2 sequences are MGHDK and SYGVNS. In nucleotides, the CDR3 is TGTGCCAGCAGTGATCGGGGGTGGGGGAACACTGAAGCTTTCTTT. Translating gives CASSDRGWGNTEAFF. The whole variable domain, remainder taken from reference TRBV25-1 and TRBJ1-1, is EADIYQTPRYLVIGTGKKITLECSQTMGHDKMYWYQQDPGMELHLIHYSYGVNSTEKGDLSSESTVSRIRTEHFPLTLESARPSHTSQYLCASSDRGWGNTEAFFGQGTRLTVV.

This clonotype was observed many times. This rearrangement joins TRBV7-2 to TRBJ2-7; 9 nucleotides line up with TRBD1. The CDR3 covers 15 residues. J gave up 2 bases and V 3 bases, and 5 bases lay outside the gene matches. Germline-derived CDR1 and CDR2 are SGHTA and FQGNSA. The DNA of the CDR3 is TGTGCCAGCAGCTTGCCGGGACAGGGAGCCTACGAGCAGTACTTC. Protein: CASSLPGQGAYEQYF.

This clonotype was found a few times. V is TRBV18 and J is TRBJ2-7; unclear D gene. This CDR3 is 17 amino acids long. Germline CDR1 reads KGHSH; CDR2 reads LQKENI. V lost 3 bases and J lost 3, with 21 bases in between. The CDR3 DNA sequence: TGTGCCAGCTCACCGACCCCTGCAGCAGGCAATGGCTACGAGCAGTACGTC. It translates to CASSPTPAAGNGYEQYV.

This clonotype was seen a handful of times. The CDR3 is CAISEKSRGAYNEQFF. In nucleotides, the CDR3 is TGTGCCATCAGTGAGAAGTCCCGAGGAGCCTACAATGAGCAGTTCTTC. The chain employs TRBV10-3 and TRBJ2-1; D gene uncertain. Germline V gives CDR1 ENHRY, CDR2 SYGVKD. The CDR3 extends over 16 amino acids. V lost 2 bases, J lost 2 bases, and 13 bases lay in between.

The J gene is TRBJ1-5, the V gene TRBV20-1; a possible D gene is TRBD1 (6 bases). There are 16 residues in the CDR3. V lost 6 bases, J lost 0 bases, and 18 bases lay in between. CDR1 and CDR2 from the germline V gene are DFQATT and SNEGSKA (reference sequence). The CDR3 here is CSATSRDIYSNQPQHF. Written as DNA, the CDR3 is TGCAGTGCAACGTCCCGGGACATCTATAGCAATCAGCCCCAGCATTTT.

The sample holds a few counts of this clonotype. CDR3 DNA: TGCAGCGTTGCAACCGGGACAGGGCGCAACAATGAGCAGTTCTTC. It encodes CSVATGTGRNNEQFF. The chain links TRBV29-1 to TRBJ2-1; 9 bases are shared with TRBD1. V was pared by 4 bases and J by 5 bases, with 9 bases of the junction left unmatched. The germline V gene encodes CDR1 SQVTM and CDR2 ANQGSEA. CDR3 length: 15 amino acids.

This chain uses TRBV5-5 with TRBJ2-4, with D perhaps matching TRBD1 (5 bases). Germline values: CDR1 SGHKS, CDR2 YYEKEE (reference sequence). V gave up 4 bases and J gave up 7 bases, with 15 bases separating them. This CDR3 contains 14 residues. CDR3 in DNA: TGTGCCAGCAGCCGACCCCAGGGTAGGAACATTCAGTACTTC. The encoded protein is CASSRPQGRNIQYF.

This clonotype was counted ten times or more. V and J are TRBV6-1 and TRBJ2-5, with D tentatively TRBD1 or TRBD2 (6 bases each). Germline V CDR1 and CDR2: MNHNS, SASEGT. The CDR3 has 15 residues. Trimming removed 3 bases at V and 2 bases at J, with 13 bases between. Written as DNA, the CDR3 is TGTGCCAGCAGTGACCTAACAGGGAGGCAAGAGACCCAGTACTTC. As protein: CASSDLTGRQETQYF.

V is TRBV7-9 and J is TRBJ2-7; a possible D gene is TRBD2 (6 bases). Germline-derived CDR1 and CDR2 are SEHNR and FQNEAQ (reference sequence). There are 14 residues in the CDR3. Deletions cut 1 base from V and 3 bases from J, with 10 bases between. The CDR3 is CASSLGTTDYEQYF. As DNA, the CDR3 is TGTGCCAGCAGCTTAGGGACTACAGACTACGAGCAGTACTTC.

This clonotype appeared a few times. The chain combines TRBV7-2 with TRBJ1-6; 8 bases line up with TRBD1. This CDR3 is 15 amino acids long. Germline assignment: CDR1 SGHTA and CDR2 FQGNSA. The V segment lost 6 bases and the J segment 6 bases; nucleotides outside the gene matches: 7. The CDR3 DNA reads as TGTGCCAGCAGACAGGACAGGGCTGTTAATTCACCCCTCCACTTT. Residues: CASRQDRAVNSPLHF.

This clonotype has only a few counts. This rearrangement joins TRBV20-1 to TRBJ2-7, with 14 bases identical to TRBD2. Unmatched junction bases numbered 11, after V lost 4 bases and J lost 0 bases. The CDR3 consists of 18 residues. Looked up from germline, CDR1 is DFQATT and CDR2 is SNEGSKA (reference sequence). This chain's CDR3 is CSAKTPGLAGVGSYEQYF. CDR3 nucleotide sequence: TGCAGTGCTAAAACACCGGGACTAGCGGGAGTGGGCTCCTACGAGCAGTACTTC.

The rearrangement joins TRBV7-3 to TRBJ2-3, with D possibly being TRBD2 (5 bases). The germline V gene has CDR1 SGHTA and CDR2 FQGTGA. The CDR3 totals 16 residues. Trimming took off 5 bases at V and 0 bases at J, with 15 bases between the two ends. The CDR3 bases are TGTGCCAGCAGCCCTACTAGAGAGATTAGCACAGATACGCAGTATTTT. Translated: CASSPTREISTDTQYF.

This clonotype was seen only a few times. The V call is TRBV6-2 or TRBV6-3, the J call TRBJ1-5; D not resolved. Per germline, CDR1 MNHEY and CDR2 SVGEGT. V lost 4 bases, J lost 5 bases, and 6 bases lay in between. CDR3 size: 12 residues. The CDR3 region has the DNA TGTGCCAGCAGTTTTTACCATCAGCCCCAGCATTTT. Protein: CASSFYHQPQHF.

This clonotype has a count of ten or more. This chain uses TRBV20-1 with TRBJ2-3, with 10 positions matching TRBD2. Germline V gene sequence: CDR1 DFQATT, CDR2 SNEGSKA (reference sequence). The CDR3 is 16 amino acids. V shed 0 bases, J shed 1 base, and the junction held 4 bases outside the gene matches. The CDR3 region is CSARELAGGGTDTQYF. The CDR3 DNA reads TGCAGTGCTAGAGAGTTAGCGGGAGGTGGCACAGATACGCAGTATTTT.

A note on this clonotype: A read error may be the cause here, since a much bigger clone is one base away. V is TRBV3-1 and J is TRBJ2-3, with D unresolved. Germline V gives CDR1 LGHDT, CDR2 YNNKEL (reference sequence). This CDR3 spans 12 amino acids. The V gene lost 11 bases and the J gene lost 4 bases, with 13 bases spanning the gap. In DNA form, the CDR3 reads TGTGCCTGCGGCCCTAGGGCAGATACGCAGTATTTT. This sequence encodes CACGPRADTQYF.

This clonotype was detected a few times. The chain recombines TRBV4-1 with TRBJ2-7, with D possibly being TRBD2 (6 bases). The CDR3 totals 14 residues. The germline V gene encodes CDR1 MGHRA and CDR2 YSYEKL. V was trimmed by 2 bases and J by 1 base, leaving 9 bases between them. The CDR3 DNA reads as TGCGCCAGCAGCCAATCTCGGGGGTCCTACGAGCAGTACTTC. The encoded protein is CASSQSRGSYEQYF.

The genes are TRBV12-3 or TRBV12-4 and TRBJ2-2, with D tentatively TRBD1 (6 bases). Trimming stripped 2 bases from V and 4 bases from J, with 11 bases between. The length of the CDR3 is 15 residues. The CDR3 coding sequence is TGTGCCAGCAGTTTATCCGGGACAACCACCGGGGAGCTGTTTTTT. Protein: CASSLSGTTTGELFF.

This clonotype was detected many times. The chain links TRBV5-1 to TRBJ1-5; a possible D gene is TRBD1 (6 bases). Germline CDR1 is SGHRS and CDR2 is YFSETQ. The CDR3 extends over 15 amino acids. V was pared by 7 bases and J by 0 bases, with 14 bases between. The CDR3 sequence is CASPLGGVSNQPQHF. The CDR3 bases are TGCGCCAGCCCGTTAGGGGGGGTTAGCAATCAGCCCCAGCATTTT.

The chain uses TRBV12-3 or TRBV12-4 and TRBJ2-1; 9 bases are shared with TRBD2. CDR3 length: 12 amino acids. Trimming took 5 bases from V and 12 from J; bases not matched to a gene: 5. The CDR3 coding sequence is TGTGCCAGCAGTCCGGGACTAGCTGCGCAGTTCTTC. Translating it yields CASSPGLAAQFF.